The 20 T cell receptor beta chains listed next were all sequenced from one sample in a study of shared T cell receptors in the human thymus (dated by TCRdb to about 2021). Library prep was done by the immunoSEQ multiplex PCR assay. The table was pulled from immuneACCESS by TCRdb, which kept in-frame rearrangements only. Such tables lose some clones; where checked, under half of the loss comes from unresolved V genes, and the rest has no known cause. The table for this sample lists hundreds of thousands of clones; roughly 94% of them were counted only once. 0.02% of the sample belongs to the ten largest clones. The specimen was thymocytes. The receptors were sampled from a human donor.

This clone showed up just once. CDR3 coding DNA: TGTGCCAGCAGCGCAGGGTCTGGGGCCAACGTCCTGACTTTC. It specifies CASSAGSGANVLTF. The V and J genes are TRBV13 and TRBJ2-6, with a weak D call TRBD1 (5 bases). This CDR3 has 14 amino acids. V dropped 5 bases and J dropped 1 base, with 6 bases sitting between them. CDR1 and CDR2 (germline): PRHDT, FYEKMQ (reference sequence).

The chain combines TRBV14 with TRBJ2-1; unclear D gene. The V end lost 0 bases, the J end lost 10 bases, and 10 bases lay between the germline ends. This CDR3 region has 13 residues. Germline V lookup: CDR1 SGHDN, CDR2 FVKESK. CDR3 nucleotides: TGTGCCAGCAGCCAAGAAGGCTCATTGGAGCAGTTCTTC. Translating it yields CASSQEGSLEQFF. The full variable domain, with the rest looked up from reference TRBV14 and TRBJ2-1, is EAGVTQFPSHSVIEKGQTVTLRCDPISGHDNLYWYRRVMGKEIKFLLHFVKESKQDESGMPNNRFLAERTGGTYSTLKVQPAELEDSGVYFCASSQEGSLEQFFGPGTRLTVL.

The rearrangement links TRBV10-1 to TRBJ2-7, with TRBD2 as a possible D gene (6 bases). The CDR3 spans 13 residues. Germline lookup yields CDR1 WNHNN and CDR2 SYGVQD (reference sequence). V was shortened by 4 bases and J by 4 bases, with 11 bases between the two germline ends. CDR3 amino acids: CASSGDGRYEQYF. The CDR3 DNA reads TGCGCCAGCAGTGGGGACGGGAGATACGAGCAGTACTTC.

This clone occurred once. The rearrangement uses TRBV27 and TRBJ1-5; a weak D match, TRBD1 (5 bases). The CDR3 runs 17 residues. Per the germline V gene, CDR1 is MNHEY and CDR2 is SMNVEV (reference sequence). V lost 11 bases, J lost 4 bases, and 27 bases lay in between. In DNA form, the CDR3 reads TGTGCCTCGAGGGAGGGTTCAGGGACGTTGGGGAATCAGCCCCAGCATTTT. Translated: CASREGSGTLGNQPQHF.

This sequence joins TRBV9 and TRBJ2-1, with 9 bases lining up with TRBD1. Looked up from germline, CDR1 is SGDLS and CDR2 is YYNGEE. This CDR3 spans 17 amino acids. V shed 4 bases and J 7 bases; nucleotides not matched to a gene: 15. The CDR3 loop is CASSTHPITGGTNEQFF. CDR3 DNA: TGTGCCAGCAGCACTCACCCGATTACAGGGGGCACGAATGAGCAGTTCTTC.

This clone was found once. The V and J genes are TRBV27 and TRBJ2-3, with TRBD1 matching 11 bases. In germline, CDR1 is MNHEY, CDR2 SMNVEV (reference sequence). CDR3 length equals 17 residues. V trimming: 2 bases; J trimming: 6 bases; junction bases outside the gene matches: 10. CDR3 coding DNA: TGTGCCAGCAGTTTAGGGGTCCGGGACAGGGGGAACGATACGCAGTATTTT. This codes for CASSLGVRDRGNDTQYF.

The chain joins TRBV19 to TRBJ2-3; 10 bases are a match to TRBD1. The germline gives CDR1 LNHDA, CDR2 SQIVND (reference sequence). The J segment lost 6 bases and the V segment lost 6 bases, leaving 15 bases of the junction unmatched. This CDR3 region has 17 residues. CDR3 protein: CASSKASGQGLEDTQYF. The CDR3 nucleotides read TGTGCCAGTAGCAAAGCATCGGGACAGGGGCTGGAGGATACGCAGTATTTT.

The chain has TRBV14 and TRBJ2-1; D is perhaps TRBD1 (6 bases). The CDR3 runs to 17 residues. V lost 4 bases to trimming and J lost 4 bases, with 20 bases between them. From germline, CDR1 is SGHDN and CDR2 FVKESK. CDR3 DNA sequence: TGTGCCAGCAGCCCCCGCCGAGGGGGTATAAGATACAATGAGCAGTTCTTC. As protein: CASSPRRGGIRYNEQFF.

The V and J genes are TRBV28 and TRBJ2-2; 8 nucleotides match TRBD2. The trim removed 5 bases at V and 4 bases at J, leaving 6 bases unmatched. The CDR3 runs to 15 residues. Looked up from germline, CDR1 is MDHEN and CDR2 is SYDVKM. CDR3 DNA: TGTGCCAGCAGTCCCGGGGGGGCGCGCACCGGGGAGCTGTTTTTT. Its translation is CASSPGGARTGELFF.

The rearrangement uses TRBV19 and TRBJ1-1, with D perhaps TRBD1 (6 bases). CDR1 is LNHDA, CDR2 SQIVND, per germline (reference sequence). The CDR3 covers 14 residues. V gave up 6 bases and J gave up 5 bases, with 16 bases separating them. CDR3 protein: CASRPRGRVTEAFF. CDR3 in DNA: TGTGCCAGTAGACCCCGGGGGCGGGTGACTGAAGCTTTCTTT.

The V gene is TRBV7-2, the J gene TRBJ2-3, with 7 positions matching TRBD1. Germline V CDR1 and CDR2: SGHTA, FQGNSA. Trimming at V came to 5 bases and at J to 2 bases, leaving 7 bases not matched to a gene. This CDR3 has 15 residues. As DNA, the CDR3 is TGTGCCAGCAGCCGCTGGACAGGCTCCACAGATACGCAGTATTTT. Translation gives CASSRWTGSTDTQYF.

V is TRBV7-9 and J is TRBJ1-4; possibly TRBD1 for D (5 bases). With 8 bases removed from V and 3 bases from J, the gap between germline ends came to 13 bases. CDR1 and CDR2 (germline): SEHNR, FQNEAQ (reference sequence). CDR3 size: 14 residues. CDR3 in amino acids: CASDSAIPNEKLFF. In nucleotides, the CDR3 is TGTGCCAGCGACAGCGCGATTCCTAATGAAAAACTGTTTTTT.

V gene TRBV5-1 combines with J gene TRBJ2-7; 10 nucleotides match TRBD2. The CDR3 loop spans 15 amino acids. The germline V gene has CDR1 SGHRS and CDR2 YFSETQ. The V segment lost 4 bases and the J segment 0 bases; nucleotides outside the gene matches: 4. The chain's CDR3 is CASSQSGRASYEQYF. In nucleotides, the CDR3 is TGCGCCAGCAGCCAAAGCGGGAGGGCCTCCTACGAGCAGTACTTC.

The chain carries TRBV29-1 and TRBJ1-1; no reliable D call. CDR1 is SQVTM, CDR2 ANQGSEA, per germline. The CDR3 extends over 12 amino acids. The V end lost 6 bases, the J end lost 0 bases, and 8 bases lay between the germline ends. The CDR3 here is CSVNSLNTEAFF. The CDR3 region has the DNA TGCAGCGTGAACAGCTTGAACACTGAAGCTTTCTTT.

The chain combines TRBV5-4 with TRBJ2-1, with 8 bases aligning to TRBD2. Germline values: CDR1 SGHNT, CDR2 YYREEE (reference sequence). The CDR3 length is 17 residues. The junction had 13 bases not matched to a gene; V was cut back by 0 bases and J by 8 bases. DNA of the CDR3: TGTGCCAGCAGCTTGGAATTTAGAGGACTAGCACCCGATGAGCAGTTCTTC. The encoded protein is CASSLEFRGLAPDEQFF.

The V and J genes are TRBV11-2 and TRBJ2-5; D unclear. Germline values: CDR1 SGHAT, CDR2 FQNNGV. The length of the CDR3 is 15 residues. The germline V and J ends were trimmed by 5 bases and 2 bases, with 15 bases remaining between them. CDR3 sequence reads: CASSLPVDSQETQYF. The CDR3 nucleotides read TGTGCCAGCAGCCTCCCCGTCGACTCTCAAGAGACCCAGTACTTC.

This clone was counted between two and nine times. The rearrangement joins TRBV5-1 to TRBJ2-7; 11 bases match TRBD2. This CDR3 has 17 amino acids. CDR1 and CDR2 from the germline V gene are SGHRS and YFSETQ. After removal of 6 bases from V and 5 bases from J, the junction contained 16 bases not matched to a gene. CDR3 in DNA: TGCGCCAGCAAGTCTACAGAGATAGCGGGAGGGCCGGACGAGCAGTACTTC. It encodes CASKSTEIAGGPDEQYF.

The rearrangement uses TRBV9 and TRBJ2-7, with D perhaps TRBD2 (5 bases). V was pared by 3 bases and J by 3 bases, with 13 bases between. Germline values: CDR1 SGDLS, CDR2 YYNGEE. CDR3 length equals 14 residues. DNA for the CDR3: TGTGCCAGCAGCGGAGAAGGACTGAACTACGAGCAGTACTTC. It yields the protein CASSGEGLNYEQYF.

V is TRBV5-6 and J is TRBJ2-7; 12 nucleotides match TRBD2. The CDR3 extends over 15 amino acids. Germline values: CDR1 SGHDT, CDR2 YYEEEE. The trim removed 4 bases at V and 6 bases at J, leaving 8 bases unmatched. The chain's CDR3 is CASSTTSGRKFEQYF. The DNA of the CDR3 is TGTGCCAGCAGCACCACTAGCGGGAGGAAATTCGAGCAGTACTTC.

As DNA, the CDR3 is TGTGCCAGTAGTCCGGACAGGGGTAACACTGAAGCTTTCTTT. Its translation: CASSPDRGNTEAFF. V and J are TRBV19 and TRBJ1-1; 9 nucleotides agree with TRBD1. Germline V gives CDR1 LNHDA, CDR2 SQIVND (reference sequence). The CDR3 sequence is 14 residues long. Losses at the gene ends were 5 bases for V and 2 bases for J; bases not matched to a gene: 3.